Many counts were recorded for the clone carrying this T cell receptor beta chain. Its target is not known. The CDR3 covers 15 residues. With 4 bases clipped from V and 3 bases from J, the junction kept 5 bases outside the gene matches. The data originate from a study of identical twins. Notes on the study in general: There is a chance that invariant MAIT and iNKT cells partially muddied zero-insertion analyses. Weaker excess twin sharing was seen among beta out-of-frame sequences. The study based its conclusions on cross-sectional statistical analysis and did not follow the same donors.

TCRdb recomputed calls from the 5' RACE reads with MiXCR, one row per CDR3 protein. The top ten hold around 0.95% of the sample, which has 700,000 or so distinct CDR3 sequences, around 8.6% seen once. These records were also assigned to another study, of yellow fever vaccine responses in identical twins.

Sequenced material: PBMCs. The sequence was obtained from a woman under 30 in good health. The rearrangement uses TRBV12-3 or TRBV12-4 and TRBJ1-4; 7 bases fit TRBD1. CDR3 loop: CASSSWGQSNEKLFF. CDR3 DNA sequence: TGTGCCAGCAGTTCCTGGGGACAGTCTAATGAAAAACTGTTTTTT.